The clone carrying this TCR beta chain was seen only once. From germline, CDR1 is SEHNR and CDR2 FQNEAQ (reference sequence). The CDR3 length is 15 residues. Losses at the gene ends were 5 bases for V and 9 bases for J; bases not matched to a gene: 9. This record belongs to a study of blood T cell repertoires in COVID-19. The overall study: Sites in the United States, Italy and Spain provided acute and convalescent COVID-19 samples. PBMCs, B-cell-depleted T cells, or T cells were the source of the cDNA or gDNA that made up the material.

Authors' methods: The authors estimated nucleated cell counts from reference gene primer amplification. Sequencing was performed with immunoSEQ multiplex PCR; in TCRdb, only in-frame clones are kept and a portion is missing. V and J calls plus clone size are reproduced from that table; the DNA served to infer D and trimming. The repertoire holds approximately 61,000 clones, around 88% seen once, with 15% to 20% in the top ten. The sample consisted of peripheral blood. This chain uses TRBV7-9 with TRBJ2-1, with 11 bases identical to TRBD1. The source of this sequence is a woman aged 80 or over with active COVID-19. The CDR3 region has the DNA TGTGCCAGCAGCCTCACTCCGGGACAGGGGGGTGAGCAGTTCTTC. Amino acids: CASSLTPGQGGEQFF.